The entry below gives a single TCR beta chain sequence along with its context. Those who donated were healthy bone marrow donors. The CDR3 covers 14 residues. The germline CDR1 and CDR2 sequences are SGDLS and YYNGEE. Trimming removed 2 bases from V and 4 bases from J; junction bases left unmatched: 3. These data come from a study of cytomegalovirus exposure and HLA in healthy donors. In the PCR, 60 Vbeta and 13 Jbeta primers were used. The method was immunoSEQ multiplex PCR; TCRdb's version includes in-frame clones alone and lacks a portion of them. The sample has 130,000 to 150,000 clones, 84% seen once.

The clonotype originates from a boy between 2 and 10 years old in good health and CMV-seronegative. The gene calls are TRBV9 and TRBJ2-1; 7 nucleotides line up with TRBD2. Specimen: PBMCs. The CDR3, as DNA: TGTGCCAGCAGCGTGGCTAGCGGTTACAATGAGCAGTTCTTC. It yields the protein CASSVASGYNEQFF.